Shown below are 32 T cell receptor beta chains from a single sample sequenced in a study of cytomegalovirus exposure and HLA in healthy donors. Measured with immunoSEQ multiplex PCR; TCRdb has only the in-frame clones, and not every one. The sample has about 110,000 clones; more than 75% are singletons. The source material was PBMCs. All receptors come from a woman aged 30 to 39 in good health and CMV-seropositive.

This chain links TRBV13 with TRBJ2-7, with 8 bases lining up with TRBD2. The germline V gene has CDR1 PRHDT and CDR2 FYEKMQ (reference sequence). The junction had 5 bases not matched to a gene; V was cut back by 0 bases and J by 4 bases. This CDR3 spans 15 amino acids. CDR3 DNA sequence: TGTGCCAGCAGCTTAGGGTCGGGGGGGATGTACGAGCAGTACTTC. Translated, it gives CASSLGSGGMYEQYF.

This chain joins TRBV27 and TRBJ2-7; the D gene is possibly TRBD2 (7 bases). The CDR3 extends over 16 amino acids. Trimming took off 6 bases at V and 5 bases at J, with 23 bases between the two ends. Per the germline V gene, CDR1 is MNHEY and CDR2 is SMNVEV (reference sequence). The CDR3 nucleotides read TGTGCCAGCAGCAAGGGGGGGGTGGACGGGAGCAACGAGCAGTACTTC. Translated, it gives CASSKGGVDGSNEQYF.

V is TRBV28 and J is TRBJ1-5; perhaps TRBD1 as D (6 bases). CDR1 MDHEN and CDR2 SYDVKM come from the germline V gene. The CDR3 sequence is 15 residues long. Trimming left V 6 bases short and J 1 base short, with 13 bases between. The CDR3 nucleotides read TGTGCCAGCAGACTACAGGGCGGGAGCAATCAGCCCCAGCATTTT. Encoded protein: CASRLQGGSNQPQHF. The variable domain in full, completed from reference TRBV28 and TRBJ1-5, reads DVKVTQSSRYLVKRTGEKVFLECVQDMDHENMFWYRQDPGLGLRLIYFSYDVKMKEKGDIPEGYSVSREKKERFSLILESASTNQTSMYLCASRLQGGSNQPQHFGDGTRLSIL.

The chain recombines TRBV18 with TRBJ1-2; D uncertain. CDR1 and CDR2 (germline): KGHSH, LQKENI. V was cut by 6 bases and J by 7 bases, with 18 bases left in between. This CDR3 is 14 amino acids long. CDR3 region: CASSQEGFTRGYTF. The DNA for the CDR3 is TGTGCCAGCTCCCAAGAGGGCTTTACCCGTGGCTACACCTTC. The full variable domain, with the rest looked up from reference TRBV18 and TRBJ1-2, is NAGVMQNPRHLVRRRGQEARLRCSPMKGHSHVYWYRQLPEEGLKFMVYLQKENIIDESGMPKERFSAEFPKEGPSILRIQQVVRGDSAAYFCASSQEGFTRGYTFGSGTRLTVV.

This clone was counted once. The J gene is TRBJ1-2, the V gene TRBV10-3, with 11 bases identical to TRBD1. The CDR3 extends over 16 amino acids. V was pared by 5 bases and J by 4 bases, with 9 bases of the junction left unmatched. Germline V lookup: CDR1 ENHRY, CDR2 SYGVKD. As DNA, the CDR3 is TGTGCCATCAGTCGGACAGGGGGCGCCAACTTCTATGGCTACACCTTC. Its translation: CAISRTGGANFYGYTF.

This clone showed up just once. This sequence joins TRBV6-6 and TRBJ1-2; maybe TRBD1 (6 bases). The germline gives CDR1 MNHNY, CDR2 SVGAGI (reference sequence). V dropped 5 bases and J dropped 0 bases, with 10 bases sitting between them. This CDR3 region has 14 residues. The CDR3 reads CASSRTATNYGYTF. CDR3 in DNA: TGTGCCAGCAGTCGGACAGCGACTAACTATGGCTACACCTTC.

The chain employs TRBV5-1 and TRBJ1-2, with 8 bases aligning to TRBD1. The trim removed 1 base at V and 8 bases at J, leaving 4 bases unmatched. The length of the CDR3 is 13 residues. Germline values: CDR1 SGHRS, CDR2 YFSETQ. CDR3 DNA sequence: TGCGCCAGCAGCTTGACGACAGGGGAGGGCTACACCTTC. This encodes CASSLTTGEGYTF. Complete variable domain (other parts from reference TRBV5-1 and TRBJ1-2): KAGVTQTPRYLIKTRGQQVTLSCSPISGHRSVSWYQQTPGQGLQFLFEYFSETQRNKGNFPGRFSGRQFSNSRSEMNVSTLELGDSALYLCASSLTTGEGYTFGSGTRLTVV.

V usage is TRBV5-4 and J usage is TRBJ1-1; D possibly corresponds to TRBD1 (5 bases). Per the germline V gene, CDR1 is SGHNT and CDR2 is YYREEE (reference sequence). The length of the CDR3 is 12 residues. Trimming removed 4 bases at V and 7 bases at J, with 11 bases between. CDR3 sequence reads: CASSNMGGEAFF. The DNA for the CDR3 is TGTGCCAGCAGCAATATGGGGGGTGAAGCTTTCTTT.

This chain joins TRBV4-3 and TRBJ1-6; D is unclear. The CDR3 runs to 17 residues. Germline CDR1 reads LGHNA; CDR2 reads YSLEER. The V and J ends lost 2 bases and 4 bases respectively, with 15 bases between them. CDR3: CASSQSTANSYNSPLHF. In nucleotides, the CDR3 is TGCGCCAGCAGCCAAAGTACCGCGAATTCTTATAATTCACCCCTCCACTTT.

The rearrangement links TRBV6-5 to TRBJ1-2; 8 nucleotides match TRBD1. Germline V gene data show CDR1 as MNHEY and CDR2 as SVGAGI. The CDR3 sequence is 12 residues long. V shed 6 bases, J shed 6 bases, and the junction held 3 bases outside the gene matches. CDR3 DNA: TGTGCCAGCAGAGGGACAGGCGATGGCTACACCTTC. The encoded protein is CASRGTGDGYTF.

This sequence joins TRBV5-6 and TRBJ2-2; 7 nucleotides align to TRBD1. The germline CDR1 and CDR2 sequences are SGHDT and YYEEEE. Unmatched junction bases numbered 8, after V lost 5 bases and J lost 1 base. CDR3 length: 16 residues. The CDR3 DNA reads TGTGCCAGCAGTCCCGGCAGGGGGAGGAACACCGGGGAGCTGTTTTTT. Its protein is CASSPGRGRNTGELFF.

This chain joins TRBV30 and TRBJ1-3; D is possibly TRBD1 (5 bases). V was shortened by 3 bases and J by 0 bases, with 9 bases between the two germline ends. The CDR3 extends over 14 amino acids. The V gene's germline CDR1 is GTSNPN and CDR2 SVGIG (reference sequence). This CDR3 is CAWSAGFSGNTIYF. Written as DNA, the CDR3 is TGTGCCTGGAGCGCAGGGTTCTCTGGAAACACCATATATTTT.

The V and J genes are TRBV6-5 and TRBJ1-5, with a weak D call TRBD1 (5 bases). Germline lookup yields CDR1 MNHEY and CDR2 SVGAGI. V dropped 10 bases and J dropped 5 bases, with 21 bases sitting between them. The CDR3 has 15 amino acids. The CDR3 loop is CANSLSSGPDQPQHF. In nucleotides, the CDR3 is TGTGCCAACAGCCTTAGCTCAGGGCCGGATCAGCCCCAGCATTTT.

This clone showed up just once. The CDR3 sequence: CASSPTGASSYEQYF. The CDR3 region has the DNA TGTGCCAGCAGCCCGACAGGTGCGAGCTCCTACGAGCAGTACTTC. The chain joins TRBV5-4 to TRBJ2-7; D perhaps matches TRBD1 (6 bases). Germline values: CDR1 SGHNT, CDR2 YYREEE (reference sequence). This CDR3 contains 15 residues. The V end lost 4 bases, the J end lost 0 bases, and 14 bases lay between the germline ends.

The V gene is TRBV4-2, the J gene TRBJ1-2, with 9 nucleotides matching TRBD1. The V gene's germline CDR1 is LGHNA and CDR2 YNFKEQ. This CDR3 has 17 residues. Trimming cost V 3 bases and J 4 bases; bases outside gene matches: 12. The CDR3 DNA reads as TGTGCCAGCAGCCACGACCCGACGGGACAGGGACTCTATGGCTACACCTTC. Amino acids: CASSHDPTGQGLYGYTF.

By its share, this clone is medium-sized (0.01 to 0.1%). The rearrangement uses TRBV5-5 and TRBJ1-2; D is unclear. CDR1 is SGHKS and CDR2 is YYEKEE in the germline V gene (reference sequence). The CDR3 is 15 amino acids. Trimming shortened V by 4 bases and J by 3 bases, and 16 bases separated the two germline ends. The CDR3 reads CASSRGASDYYGYTF. The DNA for the CDR3 is TGTGCCAGCAGCCGTGGCGCATCGGACTACTATGGCTACACCTTC.

CDR3 nucleotide sequence: TGCGCCAGCAGCTCCCGGACTAGCGGGGCAGGGTGGTACAATGAGCAGTTCTTC. Translating it yields CASSSRTSGAGWYNEQFF. The rearrangement joins TRBV5-1 to TRBJ2-1; 12 bases are shared with TRBD2. J gave up 4 bases and V 3 bases, and 11 bases lay outside the gene matches. CDR1 and CDR2 (germline): SGHRS, YFSETQ. The length of the CDR3 is 18 residues. Together with reference TRBV5-1 and TRBJ2-1, the CDR3 gives the full variable domain: KAGVTQTPRYLIKTRGQQVTLSCSPISGHRSVSWYQQTPGQGLQFLFEYFSETQRNKGNFPGRFSGRQFSNSRSEMNVSTLELGDSALYLCASSSRTSGAGWYNEQFFGPGTRLTVL.

The gene calls are TRBV7-9 and TRBJ2-2, with 10 bases identical to TRBD2. This CDR3 has 17 residues. Unmatched junction bases numbered 10, after V lost 6 bases and J lost 3 bases. Germline V lookup: CDR1 SEHNR, CDR2 FQNEAQ (reference sequence). CDR3 nucleotides: TGTGCCAGCAGTTCACCTAGCGGGAGAGGAGACACCGGGGAGCTGTTTTTT. Its protein is CASSSPSGRGDTGELFF.

The V and J genes are TRBV5-6 and TRBJ2-7, with a weak D call TRBD1 (5 bases). V was clipped by 6 bases and J by 0 bases, with 10 bases between them. Germline-derived CDR1 and CDR2 are SGHDT and YYEEEE. CDR3 length equals 13 residues. The CDR3 loop is CASTQGSSYEQYF. The DNA for the CDR3 is TGTGCCAGCACTCAGGGAAGCTCCTACGAGCAGTACTTC.

This rearrangement joins TRBV5-4 to TRBJ1-1; D is unclear. The CDR3 spans 14 residues. Germline CDR1 SGHNT, CDR2 YYREEE (reference sequence). Trimming shortened V by 4 bases and J by 3 bases, and 13 bases separated the two germline ends. The CDR3 sequence: CASSRLLHDTEAFF. For the CDR3, the DNA is TGTGCCAGCAGCAGACTCCTCCATGACACTGAAGCTTTCTTT.

This clone was picked up one time. The rearrangement uses TRBV27 and TRBJ1-3, with D perhaps TRBD1 (6 bases). The germline gives CDR1 MNHEY, CDR2 SMNVEV (reference sequence). The CDR3 is 17 residues long. Trimming pared 1 base from V and 1 base from J, leaving 14 bases between. The CDR3, as DNA: TGTGCCAGCAGTTTATTGACGATAAGGGGGTCTGGAAACACCATATATTTT. Its translation is CASSLLTIRGSGNTIYF.

The V and J genes are TRBV18 and TRBJ2-4; TRBD1 matches 12 bases. The CDR3 is 14 residues long. Germline CDR1 reads KGHSH; CDR2 reads LQKENI. The V and J ends lost 3 bases and 7 bases, in that order; junction bases with no gene match: 1. The CDR3 sequence: CASSPGTGGNIQYF. The CDR3 DNA sequence: TGTGCCAGCTCACCTGGGACAGGGGGCAACATTCAGTACTTC.

This clone was observed a handful of times. The J gene is TRBJ2-3, the V gene TRBV4-3; the D gene is possibly TRBD1 (6 bases). This CDR3 comprises 16 residues. Trimming shortened V by 4 bases and J by 2 bases, and 16 bases separated the two germline ends. Germline V gene lookup returns CDR1 LGHNA and CDR2 YSLEER. CDR3 sequence: CASSLSPGQLTDTQYF. CDR3 coding DNA: TGCGCCAGCAGCCTGTCACCGGGACAACTCACAGATACGCAGTATTTT.

The rearrangement uses TRBV7-9 and TRBJ1-2; maybe TRBD1 (5 bases). Per germline, CDR1 SEHNR and CDR2 FQNEAQ (reference sequence). The CDR3 consists of 16 residues. Trimming removed 4 bases from V and 3 bases from J, with 18 bases in between. This CDR3 is CASSSFTGQRDYGYTF. CDR3 coding DNA: TGTGCCAGCAGCTCCTTTACAGGCCAGCGGGACTATGGCTACACCTTC.

This clone was detected once. The rearrangement uses TRBV7-9 and TRBJ1-4; 8 bases fit TRBD1. Germline CDR1 and CDR2: SEHNR and FQNEAQ (reference sequence). The CDR3 runs to 14 residues. V shed 5 bases and J 7 bases; nucleotides not matched to a gene: 6. This chain's CDR3 is CASSDGTGVEKLFF. The DNA for the CDR3 is TGTGCCAGCAGCGATGGGACAGGTGTTGAAAAACTGTTTTTT.

The V gene is TRBV4-2, the J gene TRBJ1-1, with TRBD1 matching 9 bases. With 3 bases clipped from V and 4 bases from J, the junction kept 12 bases outside the gene matches. Per the germline V gene, CDR1 is LGHNA and CDR2 is YNFKEQ. The CDR3 runs 17 residues. CDR3 coding DNA: TGTGCCAGCAGCCAGGGGGGACAGGGTTTTGCTCGCACTGAAGCTTTCTTT. Its protein product is CASSQGGQGFARTEAFF.

V and J are TRBV6-5 and TRBJ1-2; D is unresolved. This CDR3 has 14 amino acids. Trimming stripped 0 bases from V and 3 bases from J, with 8 bases between. The germline V gene encodes CDR1 MNHEY and CDR2 SVGAGI. The CDR3 sequence: CASSYSRTYYGYTF. CDR3 coding DNA: TGTGCCAGCAGTTACTCGAGAACCTACTATGGCTACACCTTC.

V gene TRBV4-1 combines with J gene TRBJ2-5, with a tentative D call TRBD2 (5 bases). The germline V gene has CDR1 MGHRA and CDR2 YSYEKL. The CDR3 extends over 13 amino acids. V was clipped by 3 bases and J by 2 bases, with 7 bases between them. The CDR3 loop reads CASSHPGQETQYF. The CDR3 DNA reads as TGCGCCAGCAGCCACCCGGGGCAAGAGACCCAGTACTTC.

The V gene is TRBV4-1, the J gene TRBJ2-1; TRBD2 might be the D (5 bases). The CDR3 loop spans 16 amino acids. Germline V gene lookup returns CDR1 MGHRA and CDR2 YSYEKL. Deletions cut 5 bases from V and 4 bases from J, with 18 bases between. This CDR3 reads CASSSIGRESYNEQFF. The CDR3 coding sequence is TGCGCCAGCAGCTCCATAGGAAGGGAGTCTTACAATGAGCAGTTCTTC.

The chain is built from TRBV19 and TRBJ2-1; 7 positions agree with TRBD1. The CDR3 length is 14 residues. V trimming: 7 bases; J trimming: 3 bases; junction bases outside the gene matches: 6. Germline CDR1 is LNHDA and CDR2 is SQIVND (reference sequence). CDR3 bases: TGTGCCAGTACCCGGGACAGTGTCTACAATGAGCAGTTCTTC. Translating gives CASTRDSVYNEQFF. The complete variable domain, with remaining parts taken from reference TRBV19 and TRBJ2-1, reads DGGITQSPKYLFRKEGQNVTLSCEQNLNHDAMYWYRQDPGQGLRLIYYSQIVNDFQKGDIAEGYSVSREKKESFPLTVTSAQKNPTAFYLCASTRDSVYNEQFFGPGTRLTVL.

The CDR3 DNA reads TGTGCCAGCAGCTTAGGATCGTCAGGGTTTATGAATGGCTACACCTTC. Translated: CASSLGSSGFMNGYTF. The chain has TRBV13 and TRBJ1-2; D may be TRBD1 (5 bases). The CDR3 sequence is 16 residues long. Germline V gives CDR1 PRHDT, CDR2 FYEKMQ (reference sequence). V was trimmed by 0 bases and J by 6 bases, leaving 17 bases between them.

The chain joins TRBV10-2 to TRBJ1-2, with 8 bases matching TRBD1. The length of the CDR3 is 18 residues. Trimming removed 10 bases from V and 4 bases from J; junction bases left unmatched: 23. Germline lookup yields CDR1 WSHSY and CDR2 SAAADI. This chain's CDR3 is CATWSERDRRRNSYGYTF. The CDR3 bases are TGCGCCACCTGGTCCGAGAGGGACAGGAGGAGGAATTCCTATGGCTACACCTTC.